Included here is one TCR beta chain sequence, with context. As yet, its antigen is unknown. The junction had 8 bases not matched to a gene; V was cut back by 2 bases and J by 9 bases. The CDR3 runs 15 residues. Per germline, CDR1 MNHEY and CDR2 SVGAGI. The sample originates from a study of cytomegalovirus exposure and HLA in healthy donors. Both 60 Vbeta primers and 13 Jbeta primers went into the PCR. This table comes from immunoSEQ multiplex PCR, and its TCRdb copy is limited to in-frame clones, with some not included. The sample has 150,000 to 200,000 clones; 77% are singletons. Broader study findings: V segments that were indistinguishable, TRBV6-2 and TRBV6-3 among them, were omitted from analysis.

This chain connects TRBV6-5 to TRBJ2-1, with 9 bases fitting TRBD2. The clonotype comes from a man aged 18-30 years in good health and CMV-seronegative. Sequencing was carried out using PBMCs. The CDR3: CASSYEGGGAGEQFF. CDR3 coding DNA: TGTGCCAGCAGTTACGAAGGCGGGGGGGCCGGTGAGCAGTTCTTC.